Below are 4 T cell receptor beta chains sequenced from a single sample in a study of T cells in Graves' hyperthyroidism and ophthalmopathy. It was RNA transcripts that yielded the amplified TCR beta CDR3 regions. HTBI primers were employed in a first-round RT-PCR of the TCR CDR3. Each CDR3 protein gets one entry after TCRdb re-called the multiplex PCR reads with MiXCR. Of under 130,000 distinct CDR3 sequences listed, roughly 47% were seen once; the top ten hold roughly 26%. Sequenced material: blood. All receptors derive from a man aged 40-49 years with Graves' hyperthyroidism.

The V call is TRBV2, the J call TRBJ2-5; D call uncertain. Germline CDR1 reads SNHLY; CDR2 reads FYNNEI. The CDR3 runs to 10 residues. Trimming took 6 bases from V and 7 from J, leaving 6 bases between them. The CDR3 nucleotides are TGTGCCAGCAGGAACGGGACCCAGTACTTC. Encoded protein: CASRNGTQYF.

This clonotype was seen repeatedly, ten times or more. V is TRBV20-1 and J is TRBJ2-2; D remains ambiguous. This CDR3 contains 11 residues. The germline CDR1 and CDR2 sequences are DFQATT and SNEGSKA (reference sequence). V was shortened by 2 bases and J by 9 bases, with 7 bases between the two germline ends. DNA for the CDR3: TGCAGTGCTAGACCCCGCCGGGAGCTGTTTTTT. It encodes CSARPRRELFF.

V and J are TRBV6-6 and TRBJ2-5, with 12 nucleotides matching TRBD1. V was clipped by 5 bases and J by 12 bases; unmatched bases: 4. In germline, CDR1 is MNHNY, CDR2 SVGAGI (reference sequence). This CDR3 has 12 amino acids. The CDR3 DNA sequence: TGTGCCAGCAGTATGGGGACAGGGGGCAAGTACTTC. It is translated as CASSMGTGGKYF.

Comment on this clonotype: A much more abundant neighbour one base away suggests this may be a read error. This CDR3 is missing its conserved last phenylalanine or tryptophan, likely due to a read error. CDR3 DNA: TGTGCCAGCAGCTCTGGACAGGGGGGAAAAGAAGACACTGAAGCTTTCTGT. Protein sequence: CASSSGQGGKEDTEAFC. The chain uses TRBV7-2 and TRBJ1-1; 10 bases match TRBD1. Germline V lookup: CDR1 SGHTA, CDR2 FQGNSA. V lost 4 bases, J lost 3 bases, and 11 bases stayed unmatched. The CDR3 covers 17 residues.